The 30 T cell receptor beta chains given below trace back to one sample, sequenced in a study of blood T cell repertoires in COVID-19. Some clones are missing from TCRdb's copy, which holds only in-frame ones; the method was immunoSEQ multiplex PCR. This sample carries fewer than 450,000 clones, about 88% of them seen once, and the ten largest clones take roughly 1.2%. The material sequenced was PBMCs or T cells enriched from blood (not recorded which). These receptors were taken from a woman in her late teens or twenties who had recovered from COVID-19.

CDR3 sequence reads: CASSYSIQGNYGYTF. In DNA, the CDR3 is TGTGCCAGCAGTTACTCGATCCAGGGAAACTATGGCTACACCTTC. The chain uses TRBV6-2 or TRBV6-3 and TRBJ1-2; weak D call: TRBD1 (5 bases). The CDR3 length is 15 residues. Trimming cost V 0 bases and J 2 bases, with 10 bases left between them. Germline V CDR1 and CDR2: MNHEY, SVGEGT.

The rearrangement links TRBV11-3 to TRBJ1-4; D is unresolved. The germline V and J ends were trimmed by 4 bases and 7 bases, with 22 bases remaining between them. CDR3 length: 17 amino acids. Germline V gene data show CDR1 as SGHNT and CDR2 as YENEEA. CDR3 region: CASSSPPPGFKIEKLFF. The CDR3 nucleotides read TGTGCCAGCAGCTCCCCCCCTCCGGGGTTTAAAATTGAAAAACTGTTTTTT.

This clone appeared a single time. The rearrangement uses TRBV19 and TRBJ1-1; TRBD1 agrees at 12 bases. Losses at the gene ends were 6 bases for V and 3 bases for J; bases not matched to a gene: 8. The CDR3 is 16 amino acids. CDR1 is LNHDA and CDR2 is SQIVND in the germline V gene (reference sequence). The CDR3 reads CASRRGDRGRDTEAFF. As DNA, the CDR3 is TGTGCCAGTAGGCGAGGGGACAGGGGGCGCGACACTGAAGCTTTCTTT.

The count of this clone is one. The V call is TRBV10-3, the J call TRBJ1-1; D might be TRBD1 (5 bases). The germline gives CDR1 ENHRY, CDR2 SYGVKD. Between the trimmed V and J ends, which lost 8 bases and 4 bases, there was a span of 8 bases. CDR3 length: 11 amino acids. The DNA for the CDR3 is TGTGCCATCGGGGGGGGCACTGAAGCTTTCTTT. Amino acid sequence: CAIGGGTEAFF.

The rearrangement joins TRBV5-4 to TRBJ2-5, with 9 nucleotides matching TRBD1. The CDR3 totals 15 residues. The V segment lost 3 bases and the J segment 2 bases; nucleotides outside the gene matches: 5. The germline CDR1 and CDR2 sequences are SGHNT and YYREEE (reference sequence). The CDR3 sequence is CASSWPGQGQETQYF. CDR3 sequence (DNA): TGTGCCAGCAGCTGGCCCGGACAGGGGCAAGAGACCCAGTACTTC.

Of note for this clone: One junction end does not reproduce the germline sequence, and a read error may be involved. The chain links TRBV30 to TRBJ1-5; D is undetermined. There are 13 residues in the CDR3. CDR1 is GTSNPN and CDR2 is SVGIG in the germline V gene (reference sequence). This CDR3 reads CAWSYNSDQPQHF. For the CDR3, the DNA is TGTGCCTGGAGTTATAATAGCGATCAGCCCCAGCATTTT.

The rearrangement links TRBV11-3 to TRBJ2-2; 8 bases match TRBD1. The CDR3 runs 16 residues. The V gene end was trimmed by 4 bases and the J gene end by 1 base; junction bases not matched to a gene: 5. Per germline, CDR1 SGHNT and CDR2 YENEEA. CDR3 DNA sequence: TGTGCCAGCAGCTCAGGGGGGACAGGGAACACCGGGGAGCTGTTTTTT. This encodes CASSSGGTGNTGELFF.

The chain recombines TRBV14 with TRBJ2-3; the D is unclear. Germline CDR1 and CDR2: SGHDN and FVKESK. The CDR3 has 13 amino acids. V lost 3 bases and J 5 bases, leaving 9 bases between the germline ends. CDR3 coding DNA: TGTGCCAGCAGCCATTCCTCGGGAGATACGCAGTATTTT. It is translated as CASSHSSGDTQYF. Full variable domain (missing parts from reference TRBV14 and TRBJ2-3): EAGVTQFPSHSVIEKGQTVTLRCDPISGHDNLYWYRRVMGKEIKFLLHFVKESKQDESGMPNNRFLAERTGGTYSTLKVQPAELEDSGVYFCASSHSSGDTQYFGPGTRLTVL.

This clone was counted once. V gene TRBV28 combines with J gene TRBJ2-1; 10 nucleotides line up with TRBD2. This CDR3 contains 17 residues. Germline CDR1 is MDHEN and CDR2 is SYDVKM. Unmatched junction bases numbered 6, after V lost 3 bases and J lost 1 base. The CDR3: CASSLGGLAVSYNEQFF. In DNA form, the CDR3 reads TGTGCCAGCAGTTTGGGAGGACTAGCGGTATCCTACAATGAGCAGTTCTTC.

CDR3 region: CASSQDFGTWGLNSPLHF. The CDR3 DNA reads TGCGCCAGCAGCCAAGATTTTGGCACTTGGGGCTTAAATTCACCCCTCCACTTT. V and J are TRBV4-1 and TRBJ1-6, with D possibly being TRBD1 (5 bases). Germline V gene sequence: CDR1 MGHRA, CDR2 YSYEKL. V lost 0 bases to trimming and J lost 7 bases, with 19 bases between them. The CDR3 is 18 residues long.

The V gene is TRBV9, the J gene TRBJ1-5, with D unresolved. The CDR3 spans 14 residues. Germline V gene lookup returns CDR1 SGDLS and CDR2 YYNGEE. The V gene lost 0 bases and the J gene lost 4 bases, with 8 bases spanning the gap. The CDR3 reads CASSVGPSNQPQHF. CDR3 nucleotides: TGTGCCAGCAGCGTAGGTCCCAGTAATCAGCCCCAGCATTTT.

This chain uses TRBV5-4 with TRBJ2-3; D might be TRBD1 (7 bases). Per germline, CDR1 SGHNT and CDR2 YYREEE (reference sequence). Trimming cost V 3 bases and J 2 bases, with 19 bases left between them. This CDR3 has 17 residues. CDR3 in DNA: TGTGCCAGCAGCTCGGCCCCGGGGGACAGTTTCACAGATACGCAGTATTTT. It is translated as CASSSAPGDSFTDTQYF. The entire variable domain, with the rest obtained from reference TRBV5-4 and TRBJ2-3, is as follows: ETGVTQSPTHLIKTRGQQVTLRCSSQSGHNTVSWYQQALGQGPQFIFQYYREEENGRGNFPPRFSGLQFPNYSSELNVNALELDDSALYLCASSSAPGDSFTDTQYFGPGTRLTVL.

This clone was observed a few times. This chain joins TRBV4-1 and TRBJ2-7; unclear D gene. V was cut by 4 bases and J by 3 bases, with 13 bases left in between. Per the germline V gene, CDR1 is MGHRA and CDR2 is YSYEKL. This CDR3 contains 14 residues. The CDR3 sequence is CASSRSLGHYEQYF. DNA of the CDR3: TGCGCCAGCAGCCGGTCCCTCGGTCACTACGAGCAGTACTTC.

This clone was seen just once. The chain employs TRBV6-2 or TRBV6-3 and TRBJ1-1; weak D call: TRBD1 (5 bases). V lost 0 bases and J lost 0, with 11 bases in between. This CDR3 has 16 amino acids. Germline V gives CDR1 MNHEY, CDR2 SVGEGT. CDR3 DNA sequence: TGTGCCAGCAGTTACTCGGAGGGAGGGGTGAACACTGAAGCTTTCTTT. It encodes CASSYSEGGVNTEAFF.

This chain joins TRBV6-5 and TRBJ2-1; D might be TRBD1 (5 bases). Germline V gene lookup returns CDR1 MNHEY and CDR2 SVGAGI. The CDR3 loop spans 14 amino acids. Trimming cost V 6 bases and J 5 bases, with 14 bases left between them. CDR3 in DNA: TGTGCCAGCAGATTCCCCGGACAAAACAATGAGCAGTTCTTC. Protein: CASRFPGQNNEQFF.

The chain joins TRBV7-8 to TRBJ1-1; D is unresolved. Germline CDR1 SGHVS, CDR2 FQNEAQ. This CDR3 has 14 amino acids. Between the trimmed V and J ends, which lost 1 base and 6 bases, there was a span of 12 bases. In DNA form, the CDR3 reads TGTGCCAGCAGCTTAGTACCAGGATCGTCTGAAGCTTTCTTT. Translated: CASSLVPGSSEAFF.

The chain links TRBV19 to TRBJ2-7; maybe TRBD2 (6 bases). The ends were cut back, 6 bases at V and 6 bases at J, with 15 bases in the middle. CDR3 length: 13 residues. Germline V gene sequence: CDR1 LNHDA, CDR2 SQIVND (reference sequence). CDR3 in DNA: TGTGCCAGTAGAGAGCTAGGGGACTTCGAGCAGTACTTC. Translating gives CASRELGDFEQYF.

The rearrangement uses TRBV6-1 and TRBJ1-6; D gene unclear. The length of the CDR3 is 17 residues. Germline V gene sequence: CDR1 MNHNS, CDR2 SASEGT. Trimming left V 2 bases short and J 4 bases short, with 15 bases between. CDR3 coding DNA: TGTGCCAGCAGTGAAATTCGGCCTCAGGTTTATAATTCACCCCTCCACTTT. Protein: CASSEIRPQVYNSPLHF.

The rearrangement joins TRBV27 to TRBJ1-5, with D hard to call. V was shortened by 0 bases and J by 2 bases, with 8 bases between the two germline ends. Per the germline V gene, CDR1 is MNHEY and CDR2 is SMNVEV (reference sequence). The CDR3 is 15 amino acids. The DNA for the CDR3 is TGTGCCAGCAGTTTATCAGCGGGTGGCAATCAGCCCCAGCATTTT. Its protein product is CASSLSAGGNQPQHF.

This clone was observed a single time. This chain connects TRBV9 to TRBJ2-2; D may be TRBD1 (5 bases). The CDR3 runs to 13 residues. Deletions cut 6 bases from V and 2 bases from J, with 8 bases between. Per germline, CDR1 SGDLS and CDR2 YYNGEE. CDR3 loop: CASTGQNTGELFF. DNA of the CDR3: TGTGCCAGCACTGGACAAAACACCGGGGAGCTGTTTTTT. Combining the CDR3 with reference TRBV9 and TRBJ2-2 gives the whole variable domain DSGVTQTPKHLITATGQRVTLRCSPRSGDLSVYWYQQSLDQGLQFLIQYYNGEERAKGNILERFSAQQFPDLHSELNLSSLELGDSALYFCASTGQNTGELFFGEGSRLTVL.

V is TRBV12-5 and J is TRBJ2-1; maybe TRBD2 (5 bases). The CDR3 contains 13 residues. CDR1 and CDR2 from the germline V gene are LGHNT and FRNRAP. V lost 6 bases and J lost 8, with 14 bases in between. CDR3: CASGQSGEDEQFF. The CDR3 nucleotides read TGTGCTAGTGGCCAAAGCGGCGAGGATGAGCAGTTCTTC. Using reference TRBV12-5 and TRBJ2-1 for the parts outside the CDR3, the full variable domain is DARVTQTPRHKVTEMGQEVTMRCQPILGHNTVFWYRQTMMQGLELLAYFRNRAPLDDSGMPKDRFSAEMPDATLATLKIQPSEPRDSAVYFCASGQSGEDEQFFGPGTRLTVL.

J is TRBJ1-6 and V is TRBV3-1 (or the pseudogene TRBV3-2); D gene ambiguous. Per germline, CDR1 LGHDT and CDR2 YNNKEL (reference sequence). V lost 1 base and J lost 5, with 6 bases in between. This CDR3 is 14 amino acids long. In DNA form, the CDR3 reads TGTGCCAGCAGCCAAGGGACTAATAATTCACCCCTCCACTTT. Translated: CASSQGTNNSPLHF.

The CDR3 coding sequence is TGTGCTGGGGGGACCCCAGGGGGCTCCTACGAGCAGTACTTC. This translates into CAGGTPGGSYEQYF. The chain joins TRBV30 to TRBJ2-7, with TRBD1 as a possible D gene (7 bases). Per the germline V gene, CDR1 is GTSNPN and CDR2 is SVGIG (reference sequence). The CDR3 covers 14 residues. Full variable domain (remainder filled in from reference TRBV30 and TRBJ2-7): SQTIHQWPATLVQPVGSPLSLECTVEGTSNPNLYWYRQAAGRGLQLLFYSVGIGQISSEVPQNLSASRPQDRQFILSSKKLLLSDSGFYLCAGGTPGGSYEQYFGPGTRLTVT.

This chain links TRBV7-6 with TRBJ1-2; D perhaps matches TRBD1 (5 bases). The CDR3 is 15 residues long. Germline-derived CDR1 and CDR2 are SGHVS and FNYEAQ. V was cut by 5 bases and J by 1 base, with 14 bases left in between. CDR3 amino acids: CASSRGLGINYGYTF. The DNA for the CDR3 is TGTGCCAGCAGCCGGGGACTAGGGATTAACTATGGCTACACCTTC.

CDR3 DNA: TGTGCCAGCAGCCAAGAGGTGAGGAGGGGAGAGACCCAGTACTTC. It encodes CASSQEVRRGETQYF. The rearrangement links TRBV3-1 (or the pseudogene TRBV3-2) to TRBJ2-5; tentative D call: TRBD2 (6 bases). The CDR3 is made up of 15 amino acids. The germline V gene has CDR1 LGHDT and CDR2 YNNKEL (reference sequence). Trimming cost V 0 bases and J 4 bases, with 12 bases left between them.

This chain links TRBV5-1 with TRBJ2-5; 8 nucleotides agree with TRBD2. The CDR3 extends over 14 amino acids. Germline CDR1 is SGHRS and CDR2 is YFSETQ. Losses at the gene ends were 0 bases for V and 5 bases for J; bases not matched to a gene: 3. The CDR3 DNA sequence: TGCGCCAGCAGCTTGGGACTAGCGTTGGAGACCCAGTACTTC. Translated: CASSLGLALETQYF.

The chain is built from TRBV6-5 and TRBJ2-1, with 9 bases lining up with TRBD2. CDR3 length equals 16 residues. The germline V gene has CDR1 MNHEY and CDR2 SVGAGI. V lost 0 bases to trimming and J lost 5 bases; unmatched junction nucleotides: 5. For the CDR3, the DNA is TGTGCCAGCAGTTACTCGTTAGCGGGGGCTCACAATGAGCAGTTCTTC. Translated: CASSYSLAGAHNEQFF.

The chain employs TRBV5-1 and TRBJ1-2; TRBD1 might be the D (6 bases). V lost 6 bases, J lost 3 bases, and 18 bases lay in between. Looked up from germline, CDR1 is SGHRS and CDR2 is YFSETQ. The CDR3 runs to 15 residues. CDR3 in amino acids: CASTFTGAGDYGYTF. In DNA form, the CDR3 reads TGCGCCAGCACCTTCACGGGGGCGGGGGACTATGGCTACACCTTC. The full variable domain, in which reference TRBV5-1 and TRBJ1-2 provide the parts outside the CDR3, is KAGVTQTPRYLIKTRGQQVTLSCSPISGHRSVSWYQQTPGQGLQFLFEYFSETQRNKGNFPGRFSGRQFSNSRSEMNVSTLELGDSALYLCASTFTGAGDYGYTFGSGTRLTVV.

The rearrangement links TRBV18 to TRBJ2-7; TRBD1 matches 11 bases. Germline values: CDR1 KGHSH, CDR2 LQKENI. J gave up 4 bases and V 4 bases, and 3 bases lay outside the gene matches. The CDR3 sequence is 14 residues long. The CDR3 coding sequence is TGTGCCAGCTCACTGGGACAGGGGGAGTACGAGCAGTACTTC. Residues: CASSLGQGEYEQYF.

The chain has TRBV6-4 and TRBJ2-3; TRBD2 matches at 7 bases. Germline V gene data show CDR1 as MRHNA and CDR2 as SNTAGT. Trimming took 0 bases from V and 3 from J; bases not matched to a gene: 9. This CDR3 is built from 17 residues. For the CDR3, the DNA is TGTGCCAGCAGTGACTCCGAGAGCGGGGCTGGGACAGATACGCAGTATTTT. Translated, it gives CASSDSESGAGTDTQYF.